This TCR beta chain was sequenced in a study of blood T cells in healthy people across ages. The study's findings and limits: Strong correlation linked observed beta diversity and percent naive T cells. Estimates based on one million T cells were treated as lower bounds. Naive CD4+ cell counts and diversity both ran higher in long-lived than in aged donors.

This clonotype was observed once. Its antigen is not known. Between the trimmed V and J ends, which lost 7 bases and 6 bases, there was a span of 15 bases. The CDR3 loop spans 13 amino acids. Germline V gene data show CDR1 as LGHDT and CDR2 as YNNKEL (reference sequence). PCR was performed a second time for roughly 6 to 12 cycles using a sample-barcoded 5' primer and a J-beta primer mix. TCRdb called the 5' RACE reads again in MiXCR, with one record for every CDR3 protein. The top ten hold about 3.8% of the sample, which has about 1.5 million distinct CDR3 sequences, approximately 39% seen once. The chain employs TRBV3-1 and TRBJ1-2; TRBD1 is a possible D gene (5 bases). The sequence was obtained from a woman between 18 and 29 years old in good health. Sequenced input: blood. This CDR3 reads CASTSGGRDGYTF. The CDR3 DNA reads as TGTGCCAGCACGAGTGGGGGTAGGGATGGCTACACCTTC.